The present T cell receptor beta chain was sequenced within a study of T cell repertoires in cytomegalovirus infection. Turning to the study itself: Based on public TCR beta signatures, there were indications of CMV infection and of a matching HLA type. The study, taken as a whole, reports: Summed public TCR beta family frequency identified CMV carriers bearing the relevant HLA. Within the response measured ex vivo, HLA-C-restricted CMV-specific TCR beta clonotypes were dominant.

TCRdb reprocessed the reads with MiXCR, giving one entry per CDR3 protein. The sample lists tens of thousands of distinct CDR3 sequences, approximately 3.6% seen once, with about 20% in the top ten. The CDR3 is 14 residues long. Deletions cut 5 bases from V and 4 bases from J, with 9 bases between. This clonotype was seen at least ten times. The antigen remains undetermined. The receptor was isolated from a human donor in good health (CMV status not recorded). Some clones in this sample may be carry-over from other donors' samples. Sequencing used PBMCs. J is TRBJ1-6 and V is TRBV12-3 or TRBV12-4, with TRBD1 as a possible D gene (6 bases). DNA for the CDR3: TGTGCCAGCAGTGCGGGACAATATAATTCACCCCTCCACTTT. This translates into CASSAGQYNSPLHF.